This is a list of T cell receptor beta chains from one sample in a study of PD-1 blockade in mismatch repair-deficient tumors. Using immunoSEQ multiplex PCR, the repertoire was profiled, and TCRdb retains in-frame clones only, with some absent. Here the sample spans about 19,000 clones, roughly 80% being singletons. Material: PBMCs, obtained 52 weeks after starting pembrolizumab. Every receptor here comes from an adult with mismatch repair-deficient cancer. CDR3s include the opening cysteine and the closing phenylalanine or tryptophan. Clone size appears in some rows only: once, few, many, or a class for an expanded clone.

v_call	j_call	clone_size	cdr3_aa
TRBV7-9	TRBJ2-1	-	CASSSRTRNEQFF
TRBV6-1	TRBJ1-2	-	CAMSGDSPYGYTF
TRBV11-2	TRBJ1-1	once	CASSLVGQGLTEAFF
TRBV2	TRBJ2-1	-	CASSDPAPSSYNEQFF
TRBV7-9	TRBJ2-1	-	CASSLAAGGNHNEQFF
TRBV11-3	TRBJ2-3	-	CASSSGLAGETDTQYF
TRBV7-3	TRBJ2-1	-	CASSSRPYRVVYNEQFF
TRBV28	TRBJ1-4	-	CASSSGAYNEKLFF
TRBV19	TRBJ2-7	-	CASSLRGPYEQYF
TRBV5-6	TRBJ1-5	-	CASSLWSSNQPQHF
TRBV30	-	-	CAWSVKYLRTSGSERYYEQYF
TRBV18	TRBJ2-1	once	CASSPTSGSHNEQFF
TRBV28	TRBJ1-5	-	CASSSGFFGGQPQHF
TRBV5-1	TRBJ1-4	-	CASSLVGQGAVTNEKLFF
TRBV7-3	TRBJ2-1	-	CASSSGLAGYNEQFF
TRBV9	TRBJ1-2	-	CASSAVYGYTF
TRBV15	TRBJ2-7	-	CATSRMGAYEQYF
TRBV15	TRBJ2-7	few	CATSRDRLGGELAGANEQYF
TRBV6-5	TRBJ2-7	-	CASSLSGSLGQYF
TRBV9	TRBJ2-2	-	CASSVAKGQGLTHTGELFF
TRBV10-3	TRBJ2-3	once	CAISESSTASTDTQYF
TRBV27	TRBJ2-1	once	CASRAGTSGSGGYNEQFF
TRBV6-5	TRBJ1-1	-	CASSYSNRGLTEAFF
TRBV7-8	TRBJ1-5	-	CASSSLYSNQPQHF
TRBV15	TRBJ2-7	-	CATSRLGVGGGPEEQYF
TRBV5-1	TRBJ1-1	-	CASSLDGGTTEAFF
TRBV10-1	TRBJ2-2	-	CASSRDRVGELFF
TRBV5-1	TRBJ1-5	-	CASSLRSDQPQHF
TRBV6-5	TRBJ1-2	-	CASSYSTRGNGGYTF